The clone carrying this T cell receptor beta chain was picked up many times. As to time point: persistent/refractory GD, antithyroid drugs over 5 years with positive TRAb. There was RNA extracted from PBMCs, and the TCR library was made from it. Arm-PCR of CDR3 regions and iRepertoire HTBI primers were the basis on which TCR beta libraries were built. TCRdb recomputed calls from the multiplex PCR reads with MiXCR, one row per CDR3 protein. The sample lists 350,000 to 450,000 distinct CDR3 sequences; 21% were seen once. These data are taken from a study of regulatory T cells in long-lasting Graves disease. Material: peripheral blood mononuclear cells (PBMCs), obtained when the disease was refractory, from a patient treated with antithyroid drugs. The sequence came from a female donor with Graves disease.

CDR3 sequence reads: CAWSPGRNEKLFF. The CDR3 DNA follows: TGTGCCTGGAGTCCAGGGAGGAATGAAAAACTGTTTTTT. This rearrangement joins TRBV30 to TRBJ1-4; tentative D call: TRBD1 (5 bases). Deletions cut 2 bases from V and 5 bases from J, with 9 bases between. Germline V gives CDR1 GTSNPN, CDR2 SVGIG (reference sequence). The length of the CDR3 is 13 residues.